These T cell receptor beta chains were read from a single sample in a study of T cell clusters in autoimmune cytopenias. TCRdb re-called the multiplex PCR reads and catalogs CDR3 proteins one per entry, DNA excluded. Recorded for this sample: about 10,000 distinct CDR3 sequences. Sequencing input: peripheral blood. Receptor source: a human donor with an autoimmune cytopenia or autoimmune hepatitis (not recorded which). CDR3s include the opening cysteine and the closing phenylalanine or tryptophan. The size entry is marked missing in some rows and otherwise reads once, few, many or a size class.

TRBV6-5	15	medium-sized	TRBJ1-3	CASSYSFRSGNTIYF
TRBV27	16	NA	TRBJ2-7	CASSLWAQPRTYEQYF
TRBV7-2	16	NA	TRBJ1-1	CASSLLRDRGLAEAFF
TRBV7-2	13	NA	TRBJ1-1	CASSLRGNTEAFF
TRBV7-2	17	NA	TRBJ2-3	CASSSRRTQIRTDTQYF
TRBV6-5	14	NA	TRBJ2-5	CASSSNRWGETQYF
TRBV20-1	13	NA	TRBJ2-1	CSAGVGQGGDQFF
TRBV27	13	NA	TRBJ2-7	CASSLGSTYEQYF
TRBV20-1	14	NA	TRBJ2-7	CSAQAGGQIDEQYF
TRBV7-9	15	NA	TRBJ2-5	CASSFQTGTKETQYF
TRBV6-1	14	NA	TRBJ1-3	CASFLGVSGNTIYF
TRBV19	12	medium-sized	TRBJ1-5	CASSWISQPQHF
TRBV6-5	12	NA	TRBJ1-2	CASRNGGDGYTF
TRBV5-6	16	NA	TRBJ2-4	CASSLAGGGSGNIQYF
TRBV12-3/TRBV12-4	16	NA	TRBJ1-1	CASSSQGGGVNTEAFF
TRBV2	13	NA	TRBJ1-2	CASSPGEDYGYTF
TRBV7-9	13	NA	TRBJ1-6	CAIPGQGNSPLHF
TRBV19	16	medium-sized	TRBJ2-5	CASSRTGAAGGETQYF
TRBV28	14	NA	TRBJ1-2	CASMGVAGYYGYTF
TRBV19	13	NA	TRBJ1-5	CASSITRNQPQHF
TRBV20-1	15	NA	TRBJ1-3	CSAPKGRRWGNTIYF
TRBV4-3	13	NA	TRBJ1-2	CASSLRGNYGYTF
TRBV5-4	13	medium-sized	TRBJ1-2	CASSLSGFYGYTF
TRBV28	12	NA	TRBJ1-2	CASSLRDYGYTF
TRBV19	14	NA	TRBJ1-5	CASSVLDNRGPQHF
TRBV19	16	medium-sized	TRBJ1-2	CASRTASTGRNYGYTF
TRBV27	15	NA	TRBJ2-2	CASSDGTANTGELFF
TRBV27	15	NA	TRBJ1-6	CASSSTPITNSPLHF
TRBV6-2/TRBV6-3	15	medium-sized	TRBJ1-2	CASSFITGVNYGYTF
TRBV20-1	14	NA	TRBJ1-4	CSAGQGGTNEKLFF
TRBV6-5	14	medium-sized	TRBJ1-2	CASSHGGGSYGYTF
TRBV12-3/TRBV12-4	15	medium-sized	TRBJ2-1	CASGGGGSPYNEQFF
TRBV7-9	15	NA	TRBJ1-3	CASSSNRGQGNTIYF
TRBV5-4	14	NA	TRBJ1-5	CASSLVGSNQPQHF
TRBV6-2/TRBV6-3	14	medium-sized	TRBJ2-5	CASSSDRWGETQYF
TRBV19	14	NA	TRBJ1-2	CASRIQGVFLGYTF
TRBV4-3	14	NA	TRBJ1-3	CASSQGGVGNTIYF